Listed here are 10 T cell receptor beta chains from one sample, sequenced in a study of cytomegalovirus exposure and HLA in healthy donors. 13 Jbeta primers and 60 Vbeta primers were used for the PCR. Assay used: immunoSEQ multiplex PCR; TCRdb lists only in-frame clones, some missing. This sample carries about 130,000 clones, about 85% of them seen once, and the ten largest clones take under 2%. Sample: PBMCs. All receptors derive from a boy under 18 in good health and CMV-seronegative.

The chain has TRBV9 and TRBJ2-1; 11 nucleotides line up with TRBD2. This CDR3 is built from 11 residues. Germline V CDR1 and CDR2: SGDLS, YYNGEE. V gave up 4 bases and J gave up 13 bases; unmatched junction bases: 1. This CDR3 reads CASSLAGGQFF. The DNA for the CDR3 is TGTGCCAGCAGCCTAGCGGGAGGCCAGTTCTTC.

The rearrangement links TRBV27 to TRBJ2-3; 7 bases are a match to TRBD1. The CDR3 has 14 amino acids. Germline V gene lookup returns CDR1 MNHEY and CDR2 SMNVEV (reference sequence). The trim removed 8 bases at V and 1 base at J, leaving 6 bases unmatched. The CDR3 region is CASGETGRTDTQYF. CDR3 bases: TGTGCCAGCGGCGAGACAGGGCGCACAGATACGCAGTATTTT.

The chain carries TRBV28 and TRBJ1-5, with a weak D call TRBD1 (6 bases). Germline CDR1 is MDHEN and CDR2 is SYDVKM. Trimming stripped 7 bases from V and 2 bases from J, with 9 bases between. This CDR3 comprises 13 residues. The DNA for the CDR3 is TGTGCCAGCAACCGACAGGGCAATCAGCCCCAGCATTTT. It translates to CASNRQGNQPQHF. Looking up the rest from reference TRBV28 and TRBJ1-5 gives the full variable domain: DVKVTQSSRYLVKRTGEKVFLECVQDMDHENMFWYRQDPGLGLRLIYFSYDVKMKEKGDIPEGYSVSREKKERFSLILESASTNQTSMYLCASNRQGNQPQHFGDGTRLSIL.

The CDR3 bases are TGTGCCAGCAGCCGAGACCTCGGGGGGGCGGGGACCCAGTACTTC. Translated: CASSRDLGGAGTQYF. This chain links TRBV27 with TRBJ2-5; 8 positions agree with TRBD2. The CDR3 runs to 15 residues. The V gene's germline CDR1 is MNHEY and CDR2 SMNVEV (reference sequence). V lost 6 bases and J lost 7; bases outside the gene matches: 13.

A single count supports this clone. The chain combines TRBV5-1 with TRBJ1-1; TRBD1 agrees at 10 bases. The germline gives CDR1 SGHRS, CDR2 YFSETQ. The CDR3 length is 15 residues. The V gene end was trimmed by 5 bases and the J gene end by 4 bases; junction bases not matched to a gene: 8. The CDR3 reads CASRSRTGGGTEAFF. The CDR3 nucleotides read TGCGCCAGCAGATCGCGGACAGGGGGGGGCACTGAAGCTTTCTTT. Supplemented by reference TRBV5-1 and TRBJ1-1, the full variable domain reads KAGVTQTPRYLIKTRGQQVTLSCSPISGHRSVSWYQQTPGQGLQFLFEYFSETQRNKGNFPGRFSGRQFSNSRSEMNVSTLELGDSALYLCASRSRTGGGTEAFFGQGTRLTVV.

This clone was recorded once. The rearrangement joins TRBV4-1 to TRBJ2-5, with 10 bases identical to TRBD2. The CDR3 is made up of 15 amino acids. V lost 8 bases, J lost 7 bases, and 13 bases stayed unmatched. CDR1 MGHRA and CDR2 YSYEKL come from the germline V gene. The CDR3, as DNA: TGCGCCAGCGGCAATGAGCGGGGGGGCCCCGGGACCCAGTACTTC. This gives the protein CASGNERGGPGTQYF.

For this clone: A junction boundary mismatches the germline segment, possibly from a read error. The sample contains more than one DNA sequence encoding this CDR3. The rearrangement uses TRBV7-9 and TRBJ1-1, with D unresolved. The CDR3 length is 12 residues. Germline V CDR1 and CDR2: SEHNR, FQNEAQ (reference sequence). CDR3 bases: TGTTCCAGCAGCTTACAGAACACTGAAGCTTTCTTT. It encodes CSSSLQNTEAFF.

The genes are TRBV5-8 and TRBJ2-3, with D perhaps TRBD1 (5 bases). Germline values: CDR1 SGHTS, CDR2 YDEGEE. The CDR3 sequence is 16 residues long. Trimming stripped 0 bases from V and 0 bases from J, with 11 bases between. This CDR3 reads CASSLALTASTDTQYF. In DNA, the CDR3 is TGTGCCAGCAGCTTGGCCCTGACAGCTAGCACAGATACGCAGTATTTT.

This rearrangement joins TRBV10-2 to TRBJ2-1; maybe TRBD1 (7 bases). Germline CDR1 and CDR2: WSHSY and SAAADI. The CDR3 runs 15 residues. The ends were cut back, 0 bases at V and 4 bases at J, with 10 bases in the middle. The CDR3 is CASSESRDSYNEQFF. DNA of the CDR3: TGCGCCAGCAGTGAGTCGCGGGACAGTTACAATGAGCAGTTCTTC.

V usage is TRBV25-1 and J usage is TRBJ1-2, with D uncertain. CDR1 and CDR2 from the germline V gene are MGHDK and SYGVNS. This CDR3 spans 12 amino acids. Trimming pared 3 bases from V and 8 bases from J, leaving 10 bases between. The DNA for the CDR3 is TGTGCCAGCAGTGACGCAGGTGAGGGCTACACCTTC. Protein: CASSDAGEGYTF.